Described below is a single TCR beta chain sequence and its context. Its antigen is currently unknown. The entry originates in a study of graft-versus-host responses after intestinal transplantation. Study summary: Grafts were multivisceral, liver-intestinal, or isolated intestinal. Every one of the recipients received anti-thymocyte globulin induction and afterwards took tacrolimus and steroids for approximately 3 years. Whole-study results and caveats: Early after transplant, HvG declines were associated with peak levels of circulating GvH clones. GvH clonotypes were identified within recipient marrow, with a subset emerging first in ileum or blood.

TCRdb's copy holds only in-frame clones and misses some; the assay was immunoSEQ multiplex PCR. The table has some 39,000 clones, about 95% seen once. The V gene's germline CDR1 is SGHTA and CDR2 FQGNSA. The CDR3 consists of 18 residues. V lost 1 base, J lost 6 bases, and 15 bases stayed unmatched. This specimen was unstimulated CD8+ T cells sorted from spleen or lymph node cells, taken before transplant. The chain combines TRBV7-2 with TRBJ2-3; 8 bases match TRBD2. The TCR originated in a human donor who was the organ donor for an intestinal transplant. The CDR3 DNA reads as TGTGCCAGCAGCTTAGTCCTCAGCGGGGGAGATAAGGGGGATACGCAGTATTTT. Encoded protein: CASSLVLSGGDKGDTQYF. The entire variable domain, with the rest obtained from reference TRBV7-2 and TRBJ2-3, is as follows: GAGVSQSPSNKVTEKGKDVELRCDPISGHTALYWYRQSLGQGLEFLIYFQGNSAPDKSGLPSDRFSAERTGGSVSTLTIQRTQQEDSAVYLCASSLVLSGGDKGDTQYFGPGTRLTVL.